A single sample gave rise to the 16 T cell receptor beta chains below, sequenced in a study of breast tumors, draining lymph nodes, adjacent tissues. TCRdb called the multiplex PCR reads again in MiXCR, with one record for every CDR3 protein. The sample records around 22,000 distinct CDR3 sequences, 64% being singletons. The sequenced sample consisted of tumor-adjacent breast tissue. The receptors were sampled from a female donor with breast cancer. Some clones in this sample may be carry-over from other donors' samples.

As for this clonotype: The conserved phenylalanine or tryptophan is not found at the CDR3 terminus, so this likely reflects a read error. V usage is TRBV29-1 and J usage is TRBJ2-1; 12 positions agree with TRBD2. CDR1 is SQVTM, CDR2 ANQGSEA, per germline. V lost 3 bases to trimming and J lost 6 bases; unmatched junction nucleotides: 12. The CDR3 is 17 residues long. DNA of the CDR3: TGCAGCGTTGAGGAGTATCTAGCGGGGGGGCGGGGCAATGAGCAGTTCAGA. It yields the protein CSVEEYLAGGRGNEQFR.

In DNA form, the CDR3 reads TGTGCCTGGAGTGGGGGTAGGGTTCAGGAAAAACTGTTTTTT. The encoded protein is CAWSGGRVQEKLFF. This rearrangement joins TRBV30 to TRBJ1-4; no firm D call. The CDR3 has 14 amino acids. Germline V gives CDR1 GTSNPN, CDR2 SVGIG (reference sequence). V was cut by 1 base and J by 8 bases, with 14 bases left in between.

CDR3 in amino acids: CATSNRAYNEQFF. In DNA form, the CDR3 reads TGTGCCACCAGCAACAGGGCCTACAATGAGCAGTTCTTC. The chain uses TRBV15 and TRBJ2-1, with D perhaps TRBD1 (6 bases). The CDR3 length is 13 residues. Germline V gene lookup returns CDR1 LNHNV and CDR2 YYDKDF (reference sequence). Trimming took 4 bases from V and 2 from J, leaving 6 bases between them.

The genes are TRBV9 and TRBJ2-2; D not resolved. Looked up from germline, CDR1 is SGDLS and CDR2 is YYNGEE. The V gene lost 3 bases and the J gene lost 4 bases, with 10 bases spanning the gap. The CDR3 loop spans 14 amino acids. The CDR3 coding sequence is TGTGCCAGCAGCGCCTACTCCAGCACCGGGGAGCTGTTTTTT. It codes for CASSAYSSTGELFF.

The chain has TRBV5-1 and TRBJ2-1, with D possibly TRBD2 on 7 matching bases. Trimming took 3 bases from V and 4 from J, leaving 17 bases between them. CDR1 is SGHRS and CDR2 is YFSETQ in the germline V gene. The CDR3 is 16 residues long. CDR3 amino acids: CASSSFVGGVYNEQFF. CDR3 bases: TGCGCCAGCAGCTCTTTTGTAGGGGGGGTTTACAATGAGCAGTTCTTC.

This clonotype was counted once. The chain recombines TRBV5-1 with TRBJ1-3; D remains unclear. This CDR3 is built from 13 residues. V lost 1 base and J lost 8, with 10 bases in between. Germline V gene lookup returns CDR1 SGHRS and CDR2 YFSETQ. The DNA for the CDR3 is TGCGCCAGCAGCTTGTCTAGCGGGGACACCATATATTTT. This encodes CASSLSSGDTIYF.

This clonotype was observed many times. The chain couples TRBV3-1 to TRBJ2-5; 8 nucleotides match TRBD2. The CDR3 has 15 amino acids. Trimming at V came to 5 bases and at J to 2 bases, leaving 7 bases not matched to a gene. Germline V gene lookup returns CDR1 LGHDT and CDR2 YNNKEL (reference sequence). The CDR3 region has the DNA TGTGCCAGCAGCTATACTAGCGGAGGACAAGAGACCCAGTACTTC. Its translation is CASSYTSGGQETQYF.

The chain uses TRBV20-1 and TRBJ1-6; D ambiguous. The V end was cut by 3 bases, the J end by 5 bases, with 11 bases between. Germline CDR1 and CDR2: DFQATT and SNEGSKA (reference sequence). The CDR3 consists of 14 residues. CDR3 nucleotide sequence: TGCAGTGCTAGGGGAGGTGGAAATAATTCACCCCTCCACTTT. Its protein is CSARGGGNNSPLHF.

About this clonotype: At one of its ends the junction is not consistent with the germline gene, which may arise from a read error. J is TRBJ1-3 and V is TRBV7-6; possibly TRBD1 for D (6 bases). Germline V lookup: CDR1 SGHVS, CDR2 FNYEAQ. The CDR3 has 15 residues. The CDR3 DNA reads as TGTGCCAGCAGCTTAGAGGGGGGATCGGGAAATACCATATATTTT. Its protein product is CASSLEGGSGNTIYF.

The chain links TRBV7-8 to TRBJ1-3; TRBD1 might be the D (6 bases). The CDR3 totals 16 residues. Per germline, CDR1 SGHVS and CDR2 FQNEAQ. Trimming left V 0 bases short and J 3 bases short, with 12 bases between. In nucleotides, the CDR3 is TGTGCCAGCAGCTTAGCGGGGGGGGCAGTTGGAAACACCATATATTTT. As protein: CASSLAGGAVGNTIYF. Looking up the rest from reference TRBV7-8 and TRBJ1-3 gives the full variable domain: GAGVSQSPRYKVAKRGQDVALRCDPISGHVSLFWYQQALGQGPEFLTYFQNEAQLDKSGLPSDRFFAERPEGSVSTLKIQRTQQEDSAVYLCASSLAGGAVGNTIYFGEGSWLTVV.

The chain couples TRBV7-3 to TRBJ2-2, with D unclear. V lost 8 bases, J lost 2 bases, and 6 bases lay in between. This CDR3 region has 12 residues. The germline V gene encodes CDR1 SGHTA and CDR2 FQGTGA. As DNA, the CDR3 is TGTGCCAGCGGCTACAACACCGGGGAGCTGTTTTTT. Translation gives CASGYNTGELFF.

This clonotype was observed at least ten times. A clone one base away is much larger, so this may be a read error. This chain connects TRBV14 to TRBJ1-2, with 9 bases that match TRBD1. The germline V gene has CDR1 SGHDN and CDR2 FVKESK. This CDR3 is 15 amino acids long. The CDR3 is CASSFSGTGNYGSTF. The CDR3 coding sequence is TGTGCCAGCAGTTTTTCCGGGACAGGGAACTATGGCTCCACCTTC. Supplemented by reference TRBV14 and TRBJ1-2, the full variable domain reads EAGVTQFPSHSVIEKGQTVTLRCDPISGHDNLYWYRRVMGKEIKFLLHFVKESKQDESGMPNNRFLAERTGGTYSTLKVQPAELEDSGVYFCASSFSGTGNYGSTFGSGTRLTVV.

The V and J genes are TRBV19 and TRBJ1-2, with TRBD1 identical over 8 bases. This CDR3 is 15 amino acids long. The V segment lost 2 bases and the J segment 4 bases; nucleotides outside the gene matches: 6. In germline, CDR1 is LNHDA, CDR2 SQIVND (reference sequence). The CDR3 loop reads CASSIIRQGSYGYTF. CDR3 in DNA: TGTGCCAGTAGTATAATCCGACAGGGGAGCTATGGCTACACCTTC. Complete variable domain (other parts from reference TRBV19 and TRBJ1-2): DGGITQSPKYLFRKEGQNVTLSCEQNLNHDAMYWYRQDPGQGLRLIYYSQIVNDFQKGDIAEGYSVSREKKESFPLTVTSAQKNPTAFYLCASSIIRQGSYGYTFGSGTRLTVV.

This clonotype has at least ten counts. One base away lies a much larger clone, so this may be a sequencing read error. The rearrangement joins TRBV20-1 to TRBJ2-1; D might be TRBD2 (5 bases). CDR1 is DFQATT and CDR2 is SNEGSKA in the germline V gene (reference sequence). The CDR3 is 11 amino acids. CDR3 DNA sequence: TGCAGTTCGGAAATGGAGGATGAGCAGTCCTTC. This codes for CSSEMEDEQSF.

About this clonotype: One end of the junction does not line up with germline, which may come from a read error. This chain connects TRBV7-6 to TRBJ2-2, with D maybe TRBD1 (6 bases). Germline loops: CDR1 SGHVS, CDR2 FNYEAQ. This CDR3 has 14 amino acids. The CDR3 spells CASSINTGLGELFF. DNA for the CDR3: TGTGCTAGCAGCATTAACACAGGGCTAGGGGAGCTGTTTTTT.

The CDR3 loop reads CASSQDPPGLAGVDPSDGYTF. Here the CDR3 DNA reads TGCGCCAGCAGCCAAGATCCACCGGGACTAGCGGGAGTGGACCCCAGCGATGGCTACACCTTC. The chain employs TRBV4-1 and TRBJ1-2, with TRBD1 as a possible D gene (5 bases). Deletions cut 0 bases from V and 6 bases from J, with 32 bases between. This CDR3 spans 21 amino acids. In germline, CDR1 is MGHRA, CDR2 YSYEKL.